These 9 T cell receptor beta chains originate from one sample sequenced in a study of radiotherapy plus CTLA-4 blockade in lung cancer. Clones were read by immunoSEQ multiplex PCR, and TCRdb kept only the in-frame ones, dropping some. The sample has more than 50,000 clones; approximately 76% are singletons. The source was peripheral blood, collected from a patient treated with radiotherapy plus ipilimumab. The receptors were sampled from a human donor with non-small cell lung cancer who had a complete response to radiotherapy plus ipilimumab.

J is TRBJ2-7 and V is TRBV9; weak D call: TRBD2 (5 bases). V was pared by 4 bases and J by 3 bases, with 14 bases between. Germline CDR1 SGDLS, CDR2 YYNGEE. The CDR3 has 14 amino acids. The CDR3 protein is CASSSSHGIYEQYF. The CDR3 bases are TGTGCCAGCAGCTCATCCCACGGGATCTACGAGCAGTACTTC.

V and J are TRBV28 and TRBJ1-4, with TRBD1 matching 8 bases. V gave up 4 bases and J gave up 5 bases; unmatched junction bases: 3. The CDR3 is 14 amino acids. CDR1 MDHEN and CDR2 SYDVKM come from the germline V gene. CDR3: CASSSGGANEKLFF. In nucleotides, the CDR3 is TGTGCCAGCAGTTCAGGGGGCGCGAATGAAAAACTGTTTTTT.

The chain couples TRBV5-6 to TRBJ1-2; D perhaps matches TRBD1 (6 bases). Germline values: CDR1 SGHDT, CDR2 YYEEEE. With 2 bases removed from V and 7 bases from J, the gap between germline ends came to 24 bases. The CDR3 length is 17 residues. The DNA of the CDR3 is TGTGCCAGCAGCTTCTGGTTTTTTCCCGGGGACATCGCTGGCTACACCTTC. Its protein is CASSFWFFPGDIAGYTF. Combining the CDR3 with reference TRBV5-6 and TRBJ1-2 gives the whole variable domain DAGVTQSPTHLIKTRGQQVTLRCSPKSGHDTVSWYQQALGQGPQFIFQYYEEEERQRGNFPDRFSGHQFPNYSSELNVNALLLGDSALYLCASSFWFFPGDIAGYTFGSGTRLTVV.

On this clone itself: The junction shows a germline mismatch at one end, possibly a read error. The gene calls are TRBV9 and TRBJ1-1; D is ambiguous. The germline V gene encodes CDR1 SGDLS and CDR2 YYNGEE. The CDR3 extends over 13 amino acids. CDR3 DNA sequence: TGTACCAGCAGCGTAGACCCGGACACTGAAGCTTTCTTT. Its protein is CTSSVDPDTEAFF.

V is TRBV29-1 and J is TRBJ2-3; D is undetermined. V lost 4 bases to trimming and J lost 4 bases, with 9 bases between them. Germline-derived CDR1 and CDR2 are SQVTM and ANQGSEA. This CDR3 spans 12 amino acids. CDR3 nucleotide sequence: TGCAGCGTTGTCCCTACGTCAGATACGCAGTATTTT. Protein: CSVVPTSDTQYF.

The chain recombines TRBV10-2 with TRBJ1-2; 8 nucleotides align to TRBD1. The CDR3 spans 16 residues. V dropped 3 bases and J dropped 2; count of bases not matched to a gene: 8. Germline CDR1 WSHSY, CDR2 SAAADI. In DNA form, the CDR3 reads TGCGCCAGCAGTGATCGACAGGGGTCGCGAAACTATGGCTACACCTTC. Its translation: CASSDRQGSRNYGYTF.

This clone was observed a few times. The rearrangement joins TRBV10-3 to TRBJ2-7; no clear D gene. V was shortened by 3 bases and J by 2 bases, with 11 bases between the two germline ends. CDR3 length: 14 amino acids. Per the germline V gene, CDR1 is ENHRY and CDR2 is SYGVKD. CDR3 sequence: CAISDFGSTYEQYF. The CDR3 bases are TGTGCCATCAGTGATTTCGGGTCTACCTACGAGCAGTACTTC.

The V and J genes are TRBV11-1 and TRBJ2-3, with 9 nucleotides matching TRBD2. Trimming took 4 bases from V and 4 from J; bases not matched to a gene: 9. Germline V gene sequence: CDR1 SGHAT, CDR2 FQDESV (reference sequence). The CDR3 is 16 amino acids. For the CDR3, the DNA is TGTGCCAGCAGCTCCGCGGCGGGGGGGCTTTCAGATACGCAGTATTTT. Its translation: CASSSAAGGLSDTQYF.

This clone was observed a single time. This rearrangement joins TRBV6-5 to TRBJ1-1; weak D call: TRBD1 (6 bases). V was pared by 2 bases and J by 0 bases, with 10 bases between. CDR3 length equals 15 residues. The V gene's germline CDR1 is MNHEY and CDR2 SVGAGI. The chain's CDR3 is CASSYLGTMNTEAFF. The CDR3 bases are TGTGCCAGCAGTTACCTAGGGACAATGAACACTGAAGCTTTCTTT.